The 31 T cell receptor beta chains below all came from one sample that was sequenced in a study of cytomegalovirus exposure and HLA in healthy donors. PCR used 60 Vbeta primers and 13 Jbeta primers. TCRdb keeps only in-frame clones here, not all; method: immunoSEQ multiplex PCR. The sample shows 130,000 to 150,000 clones, 70% to 85% of them seen only once. Sequenced input: PBMCs. Source of these receptors: a male donor in good health and CMV-seronegative.

V and J are TRBV11-1 and TRBJ2-2; D may be TRBD1 or TRBD2 (6 bases each). The germline gives CDR1 SGHAT, CDR2 FQDESV (reference sequence). The CDR3 spans 13 residues. V was cut by 5 bases and J by 13 bases, with 17 bases left in between. The CDR3 loop is CASSIGGLAVLFF. The CDR3 DNA reads TGTGCCAGCAGCATAGGGGGACTTGCGGTGCTGTTTTTT.

This clone occurred a few times. This chain connects TRBV27 to TRBJ2-1; D possibly corresponds to TRBD1 (6 bases). CDR1 and CDR2 from the germline V gene are MNHEY and SMNVEV (reference sequence). V gave up 6 bases and J gave up 7 bases, with 22 bases separating them. The CDR3 totals 16 residues. CDR3 in DNA: TGTGCCAGCAGCTTAGAGGGACACCGCCGGGCTAATGAGCAGTTCTTC. Translated, it gives CASSLEGHRRANEQFF.

The chain links TRBV6-5 to TRBJ1-2; 9 nucleotides line up with TRBD1. V was pared by 2 bases and J by 7 bases, with 8 bases of the junction left unmatched. The CDR3 covers 15 residues. From germline, CDR1 is MNHEY and CDR2 SVGAGI. This chain's CDR3 is CASSYGDRELSGYTF. The CDR3 DNA is TGTGCCAGCAGTTACGGGGACAGGGAGTTAAGTGGCTACACCTTC.

This clone was picked up one time. This chain connects TRBV28 to TRBJ2-3, with 7 bases fitting TRBD1. The V segment lost 6 bases and the J segment 1 base; nucleotides outside the gene matches: 7. The CDR3 runs 15 residues. The germline V gene has CDR1 MDHEN and CDR2 SYDVKM. The CDR3 region has the DNA TGTGCCAGCAGACCTAGGGGGCTTGGCACAGATACGCAGTATTTT. As protein: CASRPRGLGTDTQYF.

For the CDR3, the DNA is TGTGCCAGCAGCTTAGCCGGGACAGGGAGTGAAAAACTGTTTTTT. Protein: CASSLAGTGSEKLFF. V usage is TRBV7-2 and J usage is TRBJ1-4; 9 nucleotides agree with TRBD1. CDR1 is SGHTA and CDR2 is FQGNSA in the germline V gene. This CDR3 spans 15 amino acids. With V trimmed by 0 bases and J by 7 bases, 3 bases remained unmatched.

J is TRBJ2-7 and V is TRBV4-2; D remains ambiguous. Trimming removed 1 base at V and 3 bases at J, with 4 bases between. The V gene's germline CDR1 is LGHNA and CDR2 YNFKEQ. CDR3 length equals 12 residues. The CDR3 sequence: CASSQGGYEQYF. The CDR3 DNA follows: TGTGCCAGCAGCCAAGGCGGCTACGAGCAGTACTTC.

The gene calls are TRBV18 and TRBJ2-2, with 8 bases lining up with TRBD1. Germline CDR1 reads KGHSH; CDR2 reads LQKENI. The CDR3 contains 20 residues. J lost 0 bases, V lost 3 bases, and 15 bases had no gene match. CDR3 coding DNA: TGTGCCAGCTCACCCCGGACAGGGAACCTTCCGTGGACGAACACCGGGGAGCTGTTTTTT. It yields the protein CASSPRTGNLPWTNTGELFF.

This sequence joins TRBV19 and TRBJ1-1, with 7 bases lining up with TRBD1. In germline, CDR1 is LNHDA, CDR2 SQIVND (reference sequence). The CDR3 totals 17 residues. V gave up 3 bases and J gave up 1 base; unmatched junction bases: 11. CDR3 residues: CASSIRQGKGTNTEAFF. The CDR3 bases are TGTGCCAGTAGTATCCGACAGGGAAAGGGCACGAACACTGAAGCTTTCTTT.

The genes are TRBV7-2 and TRBJ2-1; TRBD2 matches at 8 bases. Germline V gives CDR1 SGHTA, CDR2 FQGNSA. This CDR3 spans 15 amino acids. The J segment lost 6 bases and the V segment lost 1 base, leaving 5 bases of the junction unmatched. CDR3 region: CASSLVGTRVNEQFF. In DNA, the CDR3 is TGTGCCAGCAGCTTAGTAGGGACTAGAGTCAATGAGCAGTTCTTC.

The chain has TRBV25-1 and TRBJ2-5, with D uncertain. Germline loops: CDR1 MGHDK, CDR2 SYGVNS. V dropped 3 bases and J dropped 2 bases, with 13 bases sitting between them. The CDR3 is 15 residues long. The chain's CDR3 is CASSEIGVRQETQYF. The CDR3 DNA follows: TGTGCCAGCAGTGAGATAGGAGTCCGACAAGAGACCCAGTACTTC. The full variable domain, rest sourced from reference TRBV25-1 and TRBJ2-5, is EADIYQTPRYLVIGTGKKITLECSQTMGHDKMYWYQQDPGMELHLIHYSYGVNSTEKGDLSSESTVSRIRTEHFPLTLESARPSHTSQYLCASSEIGVRQETQYFGPGTRLLVL.

Only one count was recorded for this clone. J is TRBJ2-7 and V is TRBV18, with 7 positions matching TRBD1. V gave up 2 bases and J gave up 1 base; unmatched junction bases: 5. The CDR3 loop spans 15 amino acids. CDR1 and CDR2 from the germline V gene are KGHSH and LQKENI. As DNA, the CDR3 is TGTGCCAGCTCACCATTCGGGACAGCTTCCTACGAGCAGTACTTC. Protein sequence: CASSPFGTASYEQYF.

This chain links TRBV29-1 with TRBJ2-2, with TRBD2 identical over 9 bases. The CDR3 runs 14 residues. CDR1 is SQVTM and CDR2 is ANQGSEA in the germline V gene. V lost 4 bases and J lost 5; bases outside the gene matches: 5. CDR3 sequence: CSVGPSGKTGELFF. In nucleotides, the CDR3 is TGCAGCGTTGGACCTAGCGGGAAGACCGGGGAGCTGTTTTTT.

This clone came up a few times. Other DNA sequences in the sample encode the same CDR3. CDR3 nucleotides: TGCGCCAGCAGCCAAGATAGCTCTGGAAACACCATATATTTT. Translated, it gives CASSQDSSGNTIYF. The chain recombines TRBV4-3 with TRBJ1-3; no definite D call. Trimming took off 0 bases at V and 0 bases at J, with 3 bases between the two ends. CDR1 is LGHNA and CDR2 is YSLEER in the germline V gene. The CDR3 loop spans 14 amino acids.

The J gene is TRBJ2-1, the V gene TRBV4-1; TRBD2 agrees at 9 bases. There are 14 residues in the CDR3. V was clipped by 1 base and J by 9 bases; unmatched bases: 4. Germline loops: CDR1 MGHRA, CDR2 YSYEKL. CDR3 amino acids: CASSQGGRGSEQFF. The CDR3 DNA follows: TGCGCCAGCAGCCAAGGCGGGAGGGGAAGTGAGCAGTTCTTC.

This chain joins TRBV14 and TRBJ2-2; D call uncertain. The CDR3 runs 14 residues. The V end was cut by 0 bases, the J end by 5 bases, with 7 bases between. Germline CDR1 SGHDN, CDR2 FVKESK. CDR3 protein: CASSQDLRTGELFF. CDR3 sequence (DNA): TGTGCCAGCAGCCAAGATCTCAGAACCGGGGAGCTGTTTTTT.

J is TRBJ2-3 and V is TRBV6-4, with D possibly matching TRBD2 (6 bases). The CDR3 totals 16 residues. Germline CDR1 and CDR2: MRHNA and SNTAGT. The V gene lost 6 bases and the J gene lost 3 bases, with 19 bases spanning the gap. The DNA for the CDR3 is TGTGCCAGCAGCCCCGGGGCGGGGATCGTGACAGATACGCAGTATTTT. Protein product: CASSPGAGIVTDTQYF.

The chain recombines TRBV6-5 with TRBJ2-1; possible D gene TRBD2, 5 bases. This CDR3 is built from 15 residues. V lost 7 bases to trimming and J lost 7 bases, with 20 bases between them. Germline V CDR1 and CDR2: MNHEY, SVGAGI. This CDR3 is CASNPQPGSRNEQFF. The CDR3 DNA sequence: TGTGCCAGCAACCCTCAGCCGGGGAGTCGTAATGAGCAGTTCTTC.

The V and J genes are TRBV5-1 and TRBJ2-5, with 8 bases matching TRBD2. The trim removed 0 bases at V and 5 bases at J, leaving 6 bases unmatched. Germline lookup yields CDR1 SGHRS and CDR2 YFSETQ. The CDR3 loop spans 15 amino acids. CDR3 nucleotides: TGCGCCAGCAGCTTGGGGGTCGGCGGGAGGGAGACCCAGTACTTC. Its protein is CASSLGVGGRETQYF.

V and J are TRBV7-2 and TRBJ1-2, with 11 bases aligning to TRBD1. With 7 bases clipped from V and 4 bases from J, the junction kept 8 bases outside the gene matches. In germline, CDR1 is SGHTA, CDR2 FQGNSA. This CDR3 has 15 residues. DNA for the CDR3: TGTGCCAGCACCCCGCGGGGACAGGGGGGCTATGGCTACACCTTC. Translation gives CASTPRGQGGYGYTF.

The chain combines TRBV20-1 with TRBJ1-2; D unresolved. The CDR3 has 11 residues. V was shortened by 2 bases and J by 4 bases, with 5 bases between the two germline ends. Germline values: CDR1 DFQATT, CDR2 SNEGSKA (reference sequence). DNA of the CDR3: TGCAGTGCTAGACAGTTCTATGGCTACACCTTC. Amino acid sequence: CSARQFYGYTF.

This clone was seen only once. This rearrangement joins TRBV27 to TRBJ2-7; 9 positions match TRBD2. This CDR3 spans 15 amino acids. J gave up 3 bases and V 2 bases, and 5 bases lay outside the gene matches. CDR1 and CDR2 from the germline V gene are MNHEY and SMNVEV (reference sequence). CDR3 bases: TGTGCCAGCAGTTTAAAGGCTAGCGGGATCTACGAGCAGTACTTC. This gives the protein CASSLKASGIYEQYF.

This clone was observed a single time. This chain joins TRBV29-1 and TRBJ2-7; possibly TRBD1 for D (7 bases). Trimming took off 4 bases at V and 3 bases at J, with 22 bases between the two ends. Germline V gene lookup returns CDR1 SQVTM and CDR2 ANQGSEA. The CDR3 is 16 residues long. As DNA, the CDR3 is TGCAGCGTTGTGCCAATGGAGGGGACAGCGGGCTACGAGCAGTACTTC. Its protein product is CSVVPMEGTAGYEQYF.

The rearrangement links TRBV7-9 to TRBJ1-6; 8 nucleotides line up with TRBD1. This CDR3 is built from 16 residues. Trimming at V came to 5 bases and at J to 8 bases, leaving 11 bases not matched to a gene. Germline-derived CDR1 and CDR2 are SEHNR and FQNEAQ (reference sequence). The CDR3 spells CASSHFPGTGDSPLHF. CDR3 coding DNA: TGTGCCAGCAGCCATTTCCCCGGGACAGGCGATTCACCCCTCCACTTT.

This clone was counted once. J is TRBJ1-6 and V is TRBV4-1, with D hard to call. The germline V gene has CDR1 MGHRA and CDR2 YSYEKL. V lost 0 bases to trimming and J lost 6 bases, with 12 bases between them. This CDR3 contains 16 residues. The CDR3 nucleotides read TGCGCCAGCAGCCAAGAGGAGGGCAGTCGTAATTCACCCCTCCACTTT. This translates into CASSQEEGSRNSPLHF.

The chain combines TRBV6-4 with TRBJ1-1; TRBD1 aligns across 9 bases. CDR3 size: 14 residues. Germline values: CDR1 MRHNA, CDR2 SNTAGT. J lost 1 base, V lost 4 bases, and 1 base had no gene match. CDR3 loop: CASSAGQGNTEAFF. CDR3 nucleotides: TGTGCCAGCAGTGCGGGACAGGGGAACACTGAAGCTTTCTTT.

The rearrangement uses TRBV9 and TRBJ2-5, with 10 bases identical to TRBD2. This CDR3 has 17 amino acids. Germline assignment: CDR1 SGDLS and CDR2 YYNGEE. V shed 4 bases, J shed 2 bases, and the junction held 11 bases outside the gene matches. The CDR3 loop reads CASSQSVASGGQETQYF. CDR3 in DNA: TGTGCCAGCAGCCAATCAGTGGCTAGCGGGGGACAAGAGACCCAGTACTTC. Variable domain in full (rest from reference TRBV9 and TRBJ2-5): DSGVTQTPKHLITATGQRVTLRCSPRSGDLSVYWYQQSLDQGLQFLIQYYNGEERAKGNILERFSAQQFPDLHSELNLSSLELGDSALYFCASSQSVASGGQETQYFGPGTRLLVL.

This chain connects TRBV2 to TRBJ2-7, with 13 bases that match TRBD2. V was pared by 6 bases and J by 6 bases, with 5 bases of the junction left unmatched. Germline CDR1 SNHLY, CDR2 FYNNEI. This CDR3 spans 14 amino acids. Here the CDR3 reads CASRAGLAGVEQYF. The CDR3 bases are TGTGCCAGCAGGGCCGGACTAGCGGGAGTCGAGCAGTACTTC.

This rearrangement joins TRBV14 to TRBJ1-2; D not resolved. The CDR3 runs to 17 residues. The germline V and J ends were trimmed by 1 base and 2 bases, with 17 bases remaining between them. In germline, CDR1 is SGHDN, CDR2 FVKESK. CDR3 sequence: CASSQAHGRGLNYGYTF. The CDR3 region has the DNA TGTGCCAGCAGCCAAGCTCATGGGAGAGGGCTAAACTATGGCTACACCTTC. The whole variable domain, filled in from reference TRBV14 and TRBJ1-2, reads EAGVTQFPSHSVIEKGQTVTLRCDPISGHDNLYWYRRVMGKEIKFLLHFVKESKQDESGMPNNRFLAERTGGTYSTLKVQPAELEDSGVYFCASSQAHGRGLNYGYTFGSGTRLTVV.

V gene TRBV6-4 combines with J gene TRBJ2-3; 9 bases agree with TRBD2. Germline lookup yields CDR1 MRHNA and CDR2 SNTAGT. V was clipped by 0 bases and J by 3 bases; unmatched bases: 4. The length of the CDR3 is 16 residues. CDR3 in DNA: TGTGCCAGCAGTGACTCGTCTAGCGGGGAAACAGATACGCAGTATTTT. Encoded protein: CASSDSSSGETDTQYF.

This clone occurred a few times. A read error may produce the germline difference seen at one junction end. The chain uses TRBV7-9 and TRBJ2-5; 8 bases agree with TRBD2. Germline CDR1 and CDR2: SEHNR and FQNEAQ (reference sequence). This CDR3 comprises 14 residues. This CDR3 reads CSSSLGLAGETQYF. The CDR3 bases are TGTTCCAGCAGCCTCGGACTAGCCGGGGAGACCCAGTACTTC.

The J gene is TRBJ1-1, the V gene TRBV4-2, with D perhaps TRBD1 (5 bases). CDR3 length: 15 residues. Germline assignment: CDR1 LGHNA and CDR2 YNFKEQ. With 4 bases removed from V and 1 base from J, the gap between germline ends came to 13 bases. CDR3 protein: CASSLELGPNTEAFF. The CDR3 DNA is TGTGCCAGCAGCCTAGAGCTGGGGCCGAACACTGAAGCTTTCTTT.